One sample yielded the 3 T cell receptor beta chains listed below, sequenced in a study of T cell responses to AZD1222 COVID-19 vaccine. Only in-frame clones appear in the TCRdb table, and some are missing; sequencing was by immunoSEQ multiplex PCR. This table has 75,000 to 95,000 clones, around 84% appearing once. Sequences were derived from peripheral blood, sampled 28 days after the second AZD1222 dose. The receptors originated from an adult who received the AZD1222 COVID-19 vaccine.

CDR3 coding DNA: TGTGCCAGCAGCTTAGAGGGACCCACGTCGGATACGCAGTATTTT. Translating gives CASSLEGPTSDTQYF. J is TRBJ2-3 and V is TRBV7-8; perhaps D is TRBD1 or TRBD2 (5 bases each). Trimming shortened V by 1 base and J by 6 bases, and 14 bases separated the two germline ends. The CDR3 contains 15 residues. Germline V gene sequence: CDR1 SGHVS, CDR2 FQNEAQ.

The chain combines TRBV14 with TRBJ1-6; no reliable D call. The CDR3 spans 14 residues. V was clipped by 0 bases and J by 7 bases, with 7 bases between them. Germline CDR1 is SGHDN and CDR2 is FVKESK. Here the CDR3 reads CASSQDLSNSPLHF. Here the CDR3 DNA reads TGTGCCAGCAGCCAAGATCTTTCAAATTCACCCCTCCACTTT.

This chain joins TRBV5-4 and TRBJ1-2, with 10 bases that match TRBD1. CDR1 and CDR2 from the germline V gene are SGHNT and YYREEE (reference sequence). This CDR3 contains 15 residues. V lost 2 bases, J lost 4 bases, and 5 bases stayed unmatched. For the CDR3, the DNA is TGTGCCAGCAGCTTCTGGACAGGGGGAAGCTATGGCTACACCTTC. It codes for CASSFWTGGSYGYTF.